The 2 T cell receptor beta chains below come from one sample, sequenced in a study of shared clonotypes between healthy human individuals. This table comes from immunoSEQ multiplex PCR, and its TCRdb copy is limited to in-frame clones, with some not included. The sample includes over 2 million clones, around 90% of them seen just once. Sequenced: naive CD4+ T cells from PBMCs. The subset here: CD45RA+ positively selected. The receptors were sampled from a man between 18 and 35 years old in good health. Some clones in this sample may be carry-over from other donors' samples.

The chain recombines TRBV25-1 with TRBJ2-7, with 9 bases matching TRBD1. The germline gives CDR1 MGHDK, CDR2 SYGVNS. The junction had 11 bases not matched to a gene; V was cut back by 2 bases and J by 3 bases. The CDR3 extends over 17 amino acids. The CDR3 DNA is TGTGCCAGCAGTGAAGGGGGACAGGGTCCCGCCGACTACGAGCAGTACTTC. This translates into CASSEGGQGPADYEQYF.

The chain recombines TRBV5-1 with TRBJ1-1; 8 bases align to TRBD1. The trim removed 2 bases at V and 1 base at J, leaving 7 bases unmatched. The CDR3 contains 16 residues. In germline, CDR1 is SGHRS, CDR2 YFSETQ. CDR3 in DNA: TGCGCCAGCAGCTTCATAGCAGGGGGCCCGAACACTGAAGCTTTCTTT. This encodes CASSFIAGGPNTEAFF.